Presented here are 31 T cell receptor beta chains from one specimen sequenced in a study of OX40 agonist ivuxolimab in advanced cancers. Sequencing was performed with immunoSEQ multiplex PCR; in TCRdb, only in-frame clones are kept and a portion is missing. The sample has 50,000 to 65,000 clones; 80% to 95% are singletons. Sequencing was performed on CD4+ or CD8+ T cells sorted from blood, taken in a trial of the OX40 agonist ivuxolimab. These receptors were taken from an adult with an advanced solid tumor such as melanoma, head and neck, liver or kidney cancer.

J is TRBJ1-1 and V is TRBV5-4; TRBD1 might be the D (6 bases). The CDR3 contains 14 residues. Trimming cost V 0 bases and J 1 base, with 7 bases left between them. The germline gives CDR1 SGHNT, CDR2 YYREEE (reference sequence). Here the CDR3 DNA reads TGTGCCAGCAGCTTGGAAGGGGGGAACACTGAAGCTTTCTTT. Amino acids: CASSLEGGNTEAFF.

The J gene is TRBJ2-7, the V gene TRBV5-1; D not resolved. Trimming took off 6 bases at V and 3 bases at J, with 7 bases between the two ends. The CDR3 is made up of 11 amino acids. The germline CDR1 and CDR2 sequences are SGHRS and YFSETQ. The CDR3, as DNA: TGCGCCAGCACCTCGGGCTACGAGCAGTACTTC. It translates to CASTSGYEQYF.

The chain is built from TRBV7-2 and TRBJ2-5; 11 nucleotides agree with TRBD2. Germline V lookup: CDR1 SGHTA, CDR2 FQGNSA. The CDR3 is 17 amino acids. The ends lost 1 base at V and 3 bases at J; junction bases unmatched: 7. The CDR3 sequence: CASSLGVAGGPEETQYF. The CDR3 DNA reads TGTGCCAGCAGCTTAGGAGTAGCGGGAGGGCCTGAAGAGACCCAGTACTTC.

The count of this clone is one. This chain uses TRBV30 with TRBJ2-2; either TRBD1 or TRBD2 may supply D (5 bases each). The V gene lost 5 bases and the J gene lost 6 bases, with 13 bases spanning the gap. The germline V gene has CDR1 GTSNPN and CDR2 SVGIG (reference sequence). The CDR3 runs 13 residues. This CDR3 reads CAWDPLGAGELFF. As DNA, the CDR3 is TGTGCCTGGGATCCACTAGGGGCCGGGGAGCTGTTTTTT.

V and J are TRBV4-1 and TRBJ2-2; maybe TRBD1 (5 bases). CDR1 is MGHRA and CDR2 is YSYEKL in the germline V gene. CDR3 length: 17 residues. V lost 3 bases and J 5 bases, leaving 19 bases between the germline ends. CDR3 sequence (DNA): TGCGCCAGCAGCCAGACACAGGAGAGAGGAGAAACCGGGGAGCTGTTTTTT. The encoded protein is CASSQTQERGETGELFF.

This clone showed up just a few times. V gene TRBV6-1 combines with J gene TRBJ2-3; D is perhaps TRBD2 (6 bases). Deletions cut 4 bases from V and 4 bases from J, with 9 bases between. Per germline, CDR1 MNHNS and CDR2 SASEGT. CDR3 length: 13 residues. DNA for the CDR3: TGTGCCAGCAGTGCCCGGGAGTCAGATACGCAGTATTTT. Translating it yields CASSARESDTQYF.

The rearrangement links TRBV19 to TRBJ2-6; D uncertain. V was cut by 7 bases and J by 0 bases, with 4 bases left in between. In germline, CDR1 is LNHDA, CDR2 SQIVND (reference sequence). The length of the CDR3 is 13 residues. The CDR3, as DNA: TGTGCCAGTAAGACCTCTGGGGCCAACGTCCTGACTTTC. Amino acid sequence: CASKTSGANVLTF.

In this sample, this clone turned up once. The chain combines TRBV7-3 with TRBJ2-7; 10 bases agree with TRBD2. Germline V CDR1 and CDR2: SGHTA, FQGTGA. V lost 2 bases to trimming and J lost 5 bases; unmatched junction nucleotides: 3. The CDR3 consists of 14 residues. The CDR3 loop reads CASSLLAGVNEQYF. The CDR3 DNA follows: TGTGCCAGCAGCTTACTAGCGGGAGTGAACGAGCAGTACTTC. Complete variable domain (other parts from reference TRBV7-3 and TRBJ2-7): GAGVSQTPSNKVTEKGKYVELRCDPISGHTALYWYRQSLGQGPEFLIYFQGTGAADDSGLPNDRFFAVRPEGSVSTLKIQRTERGDSAVYLCASSLLAGVNEQYFGPGTRLTVT.

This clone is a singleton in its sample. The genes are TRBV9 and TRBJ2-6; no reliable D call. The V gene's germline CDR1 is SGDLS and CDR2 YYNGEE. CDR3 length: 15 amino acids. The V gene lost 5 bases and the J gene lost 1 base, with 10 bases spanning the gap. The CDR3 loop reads CASRSKSSGANVLTF. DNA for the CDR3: TGTGCCAGCAGGTCTAAGAGTTCTGGGGCCAACGTCCTGACTTTC.

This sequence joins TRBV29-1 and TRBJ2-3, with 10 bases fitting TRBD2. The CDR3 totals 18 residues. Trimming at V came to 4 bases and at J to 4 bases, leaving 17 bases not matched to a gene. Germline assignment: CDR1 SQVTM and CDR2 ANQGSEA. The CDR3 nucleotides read TGCAGCGTTGTAGGTCTAGCGGGAGTCGGGCTTTGGGCAGATACGCAGTATTTT. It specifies CSVVGLAGVGLWADTQYF.

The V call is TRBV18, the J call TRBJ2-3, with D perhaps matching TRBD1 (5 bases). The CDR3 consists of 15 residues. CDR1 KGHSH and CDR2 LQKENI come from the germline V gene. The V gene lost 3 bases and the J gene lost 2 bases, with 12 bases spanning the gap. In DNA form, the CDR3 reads TGTGCCAGCTCACCCTTGGACATGATCACAGATACGCAGTATTTT. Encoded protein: CASSPLDMITDTQYF.

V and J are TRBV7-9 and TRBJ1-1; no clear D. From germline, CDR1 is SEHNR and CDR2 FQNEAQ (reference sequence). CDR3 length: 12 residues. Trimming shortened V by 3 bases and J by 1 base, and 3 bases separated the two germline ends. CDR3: CASSFRNTEAFF. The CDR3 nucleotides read TGTGCCAGCAGCTTCCGGAACACTGAAGCTTTCTTT.

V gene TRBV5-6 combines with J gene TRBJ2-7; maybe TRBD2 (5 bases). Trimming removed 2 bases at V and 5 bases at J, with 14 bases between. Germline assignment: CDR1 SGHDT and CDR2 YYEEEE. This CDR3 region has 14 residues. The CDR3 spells CASSLSERRNEQYF. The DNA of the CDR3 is TGTGCCAGCAGCTTATCCGAACGGAGGAACGAGCAGTACTTC.

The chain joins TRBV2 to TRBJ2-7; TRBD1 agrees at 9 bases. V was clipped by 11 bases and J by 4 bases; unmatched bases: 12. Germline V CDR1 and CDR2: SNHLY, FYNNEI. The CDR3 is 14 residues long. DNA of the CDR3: TGTGCCGACCTTCTGCAGACAGGGGGATACGAGCAGTACTTC. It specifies CADLLQTGGYEQYF.

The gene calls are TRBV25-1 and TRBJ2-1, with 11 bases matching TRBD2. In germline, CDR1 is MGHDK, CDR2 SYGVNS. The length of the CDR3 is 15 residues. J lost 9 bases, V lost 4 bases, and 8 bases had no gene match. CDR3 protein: CASSVLAGGTSEQFF. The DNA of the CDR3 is TGTGCCAGCAGTGTTCTAGCGGGAGGTACGAGTGAGCAGTTCTTC.

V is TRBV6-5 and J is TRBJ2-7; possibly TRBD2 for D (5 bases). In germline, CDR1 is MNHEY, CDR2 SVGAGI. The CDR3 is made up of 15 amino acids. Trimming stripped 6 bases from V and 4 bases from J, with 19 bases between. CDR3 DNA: TGTGCCAGCAGCGGTCGTGAGGGTCCTGAATACGAGCAGTACTTC. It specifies CASSGREGPEYEQYF.

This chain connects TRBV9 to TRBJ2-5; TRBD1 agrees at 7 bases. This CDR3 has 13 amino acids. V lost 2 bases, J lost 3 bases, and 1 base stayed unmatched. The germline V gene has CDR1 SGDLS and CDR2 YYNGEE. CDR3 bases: TGTGCCAGCAGCGTGGGGACAGAAGAGACCCAGTACTTC. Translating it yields CASSVGTEETQYF.

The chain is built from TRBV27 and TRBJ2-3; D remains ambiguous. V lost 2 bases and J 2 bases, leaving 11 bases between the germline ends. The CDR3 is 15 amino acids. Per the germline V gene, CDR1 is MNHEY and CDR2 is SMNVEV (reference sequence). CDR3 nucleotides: TGTGCCAGCAGTTTAGGTCGAAGGGCCACAGATACGCAGTATTTT. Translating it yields CASSLGRRATDTQYF.

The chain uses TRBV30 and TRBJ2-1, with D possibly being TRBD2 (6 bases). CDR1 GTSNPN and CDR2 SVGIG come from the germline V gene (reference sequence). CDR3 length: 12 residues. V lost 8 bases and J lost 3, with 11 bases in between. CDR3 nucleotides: TGTGCCGGGACTGAGTACTACAATGAGCAGTTCTTC. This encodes CAGTEYYNEQFF.

In DNA, the CDR3 is TGTGCAAGTCGCTTAGTCACCTACTCTGGAAACACCATATATTTT. As protein: CASRLVTYSGNTIYF. The chain is built from TRBV12-2 and TRBJ1-3. TRBV12-2 is a documented pseudogene. CDR3 length: 15 amino acids.

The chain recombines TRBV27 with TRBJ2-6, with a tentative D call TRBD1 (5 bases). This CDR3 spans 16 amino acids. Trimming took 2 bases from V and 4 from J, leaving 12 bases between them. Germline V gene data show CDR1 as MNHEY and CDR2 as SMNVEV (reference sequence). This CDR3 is CASSLAPPGGANVLTF. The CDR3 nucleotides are TGTGCCAGCAGTTTAGCCCCCCCAGGGGGGGCCAACGTCCTGACTTTC.

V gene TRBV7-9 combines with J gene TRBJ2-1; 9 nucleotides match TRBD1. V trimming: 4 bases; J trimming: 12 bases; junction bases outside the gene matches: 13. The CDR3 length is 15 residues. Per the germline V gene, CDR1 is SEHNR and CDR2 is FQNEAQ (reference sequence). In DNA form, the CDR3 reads TGTGCCAGCAGCTCTCTTGGGTCGACAGGGGGTGCGCAGTTCTTC. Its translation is CASSSLGSTGGAQFF.

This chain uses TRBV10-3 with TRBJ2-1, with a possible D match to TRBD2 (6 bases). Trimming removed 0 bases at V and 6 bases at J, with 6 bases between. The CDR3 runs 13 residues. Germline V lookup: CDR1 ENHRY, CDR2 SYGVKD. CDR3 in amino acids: CAISESGGNEQFF. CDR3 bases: TGTGCCATCAGTGAGTCGGGGGGCAATGAGCAGTTCTTC.

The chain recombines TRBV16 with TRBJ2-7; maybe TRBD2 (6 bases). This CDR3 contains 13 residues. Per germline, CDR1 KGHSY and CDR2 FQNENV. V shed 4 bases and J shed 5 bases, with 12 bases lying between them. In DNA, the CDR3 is TGTGCCAGCAGCCCCGCGGGGAGCCACGAGCAGTACTTC. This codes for CASSPAGSHEQYF.

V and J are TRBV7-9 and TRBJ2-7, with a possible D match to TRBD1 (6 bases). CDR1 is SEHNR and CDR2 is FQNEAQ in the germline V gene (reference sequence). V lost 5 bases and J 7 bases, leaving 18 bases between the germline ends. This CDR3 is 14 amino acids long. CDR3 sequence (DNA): TGTGCCAGCAGCGCAACAGGGTTGCCGGGGGAGCAGTACTTC. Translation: CASSATGLPGEQYF.

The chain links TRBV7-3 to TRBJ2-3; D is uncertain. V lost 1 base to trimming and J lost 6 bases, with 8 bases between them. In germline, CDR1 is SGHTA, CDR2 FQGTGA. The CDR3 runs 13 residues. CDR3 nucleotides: TGTGCCAGCAGCTTAAGTAATCAGGATACGCAGTATTTT. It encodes CASSLSNQDTQYF.

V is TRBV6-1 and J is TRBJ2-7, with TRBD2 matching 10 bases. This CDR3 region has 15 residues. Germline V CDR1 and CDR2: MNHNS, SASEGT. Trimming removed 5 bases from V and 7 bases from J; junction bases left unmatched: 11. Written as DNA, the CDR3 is TGTGCCAGCAGTCTACCGAGCGGGAGGGCCGGAGAGCAGTACTTC. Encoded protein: CASSLPSGRAGEQYF.

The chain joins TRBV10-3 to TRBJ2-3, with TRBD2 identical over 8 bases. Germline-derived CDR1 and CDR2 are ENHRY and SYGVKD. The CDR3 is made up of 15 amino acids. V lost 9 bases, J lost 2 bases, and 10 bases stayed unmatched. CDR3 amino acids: CAIRTERELTDTQYF. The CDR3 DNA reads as TGTGCCATAAGGACCGAGCGGGAGCTCACAGATACGCAGTATTTT.

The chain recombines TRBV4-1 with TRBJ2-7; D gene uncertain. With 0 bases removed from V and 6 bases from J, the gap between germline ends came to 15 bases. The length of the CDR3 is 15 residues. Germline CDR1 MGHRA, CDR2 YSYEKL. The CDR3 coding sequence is TGCGCCAGCAGCCAAGATGGATGGGGTCCCGGCGAGCAGTACTTC. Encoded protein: CASSQDGWGPGEQYF.

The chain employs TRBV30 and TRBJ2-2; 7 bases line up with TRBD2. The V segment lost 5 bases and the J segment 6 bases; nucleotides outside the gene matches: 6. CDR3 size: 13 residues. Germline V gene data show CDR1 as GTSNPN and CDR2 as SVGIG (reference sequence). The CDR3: CAWSTSFAGELFF. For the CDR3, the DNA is TGTGCCTGGTCGACTAGCTTCGCCGGGGAGCTGTTTTTT.

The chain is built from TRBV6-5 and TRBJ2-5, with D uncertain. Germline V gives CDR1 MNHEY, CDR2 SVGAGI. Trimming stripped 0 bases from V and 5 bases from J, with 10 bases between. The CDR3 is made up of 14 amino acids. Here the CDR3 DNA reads TGTGCCAGCAGTTACTCGATAGGTCGGGAGACCCAGTACTTC. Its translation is CASSYSIGRETQYF.